The clone carrying this T cell receptor (beta chain) has only a few counts. The antigen is undetermined. The CDR3 extends over 15 amino acids. The germline V gene has CDR1 SGHNT and CDR2 YYREEE (reference sequence). Trimming shortened V by 4 bases and J by 5 bases, and 16 bases separated the two germline ends. The authors sorted CD4+ naive, central memory, regulatory and stem cell-like memory cells via CD45RO/CCR7/CD25/CD127/CD95/CD27. Purities over 95% were achieved in all sorted populations. These data come from a study of beta chain features in type 1 diabetes. Findings and caveats of the study: TCRB CDR3s were moderately but significantly shorter in Type 1 diabetes patients in all four CD4+ subsets. Whether HLA type influences TCRB rearrangement remained unresolved here.

The isolated RNA, all of it, was reverse transcribed, so expressed TCRB transcripts were what got sequenced. Millions of reads were obtained on average from naive, central memory and regulatory T cell samples. The assay was immunoSEQ multiplex PCR, and TCRdb's table has in-frame clones only and misses some. The data hold hundreds of thousands of clones, with around 8.5% observed a single time. This TCR was recovered from a man between 25 and 39 years old with type 1 diabetes. The sequenced sample was central memory CD4+ T cells from blood. The chain couples TRBV5-4 to TRBJ1-5; the D is unclear. The CDR3 is CASSQGRQPHQPQHF. CDR3 DNA sequence: TGTGCCAGCAGCCAAGGACGACAACCACATCAGCCCCAGCATTTT. Together with reference TRBV5-4 and TRBJ1-5, the CDR3 gives the full variable domain: ETGVTQSPTHLIKTRGQQVTLRCSSQSGHNTVSWYQQALGQGPQFIFQYYREEENGRGNFPPRFSGLQFPNYSSELNVNALELDDSALYLCASSQGRQPHQPQHFGDGTRLSIL.